This TCR beta chain was recovered during a study of blood T cell repertoires in COVID-19. This table comes from immunoSEQ multiplex PCR, and its TCRdb copy is limited to in-frame clones, with some not included. Here the sample spans a few hundred thousand clones, approximately 89% being singletons. This CDR3 spans 17 amino acids. The V gene's germline CDR1 is LGHNT and CDR2 FRNRAP. J lost 8 bases, V lost 2 bases, and 15 bases had no gene match. The sequence was obtained from a woman aged 60-70 years with COVID-19, enrolled during active disease. The chain links TRBV12-5 to TRBJ1-5; 7 nucleotides align to TRBD1. The specimen sequenced was peripheral blood. The CDR3 here is CASGLFRGTGVVEPQHF. CDR3 DNA sequence: TGTGCTAGTGGTTTGTTCCGGGGCACAGGGGTGGTTGAGCCCCAGCATTTT.